The rows below give T cell receptor beta chains drawn from one sample of a study of cytomegalovirus exposure and HLA in healthy donors. Here immunoSEQ multiplex PCR was the method, and the copy in TCRdb shows in-frame clones only, minus some. The data contain roughly 170,000 clones, 84% of them seen just once; the ten biggest clones take up around 1.2%. The specimen sequenced was PBMCs. These receptors originate from a girl between 2 and 10 years old in good health and CMV-seropositive. The CDR3 runs from the conserved cysteine through the conserved F or W.

j_gene | v_gene | CDR3aa
TRBJ1-2 | TRBV28 | CASSLITAYGYTF
TRBJ1-2 | TRBV28 | CASSGHAQEGYTF
TRBJ2-7 | TRBV28 | CASSSRPGQPYEQYF
TRBJ1-5 | TRBV2 | CASSVDGGRVPNQPQHF
TRBJ2-3 | TRBV4-2 | CASSQDRTGGADTQYF
TRBJ1-2 | TRBV7-9 | CASWGGASYGYTF
TRBJ1-2 | TRBV11-1 | CASSSQGWGYGYTF
TRBJ1-1 | TRBV7-3 | CASSSGTGNTEAFF
TRBJ1-2 | TRBV6-1 | CASSEIGVQKGYTF
TRBJ1-2 | TRBV28 | CASSLSVNYGYTF
TRBJ1-2 | TRBV9 | CASSVDRGGYGYTF
TRBJ1-1 | TRBV25-1 | CASSDTNTEAFF
TRBJ2-6 | TRBV7-3 | CASSLGGLSGANVLTF
TRBJ2-5 | TRBV6-5 | CATNRLAGYQETQYF
TRBJ1-2 | TRBV18 | CASSPRRAGGYTF
TRBJ2-7 | TRBV7-8 | CASSLGSYEQYF
TRBJ1-1 | TRBV27 | CASSDGTGVKNTEAFF
TRBJ2-7 | TRBV9 | CASSPFGEPPEQYF
TRBJ1-2 | TRBV27 | CASSFRTGVPGYTF
TRBJ1-4 | TRBV5-6 | CASSLAGTDKLFF
TRBJ2-1 | TRBV6-1 | CASSESSMPNNEQFF
TRBJ2-7 | TRBV2 | CASSEVRASEQYF
TRBJ1-6 | TRBV14 | CASSLLQEDSPLHF
TRBJ2-1 | TRBV5-4 | CASSNAQGVNEQFF
TRBJ2-3 | TRBV10-1 | CASSLSGNPSGTQYF
TRBJ2-3 | TRBV2 | CASRRTSGRDTQYF
TRBJ2-1 | TRBV30 | CAWGGLAGGPNEQFF
TRBJ1-4 | TRBV29-1 | CSVRRDEKLFF
TRBJ2-1 | TRBV9 | CASSPRQGPGNEQFF
TRBJ1-6 | TRBV4-1 | CASSQDTARLGGPLHF
TRBJ1-4 | TRBV27 | CASSSNNPRRGSVRNEKLFF
TRBJ2-1 | TRBV5-1 | CASSPRPGVANEQFF
TRBJ1-1 | TRBV2 | CASSEFGVPDTEAFF
TRBJ2-6 | TRBV28 | CASSLSLNVLTF
TRBJ1-5 | TRBV6-1 | CASSEHQGRQPQHF
TRBJ1-2 | TRBV28 | CASSLTGAPNYGYTF
TRBJ2-7 | TRBV27 | CASSLTGDYEQYF
TRBJ1-4 | TRBV19 | CASSISTVTNEKLFF
TRBJ2-7 | TRBV4-2 | CASRLAGGSYEQYF
TRBJ1-5 | TRBV19 | CASSIWAIRDPSNQPQHF
TRBJ2-1 | TRBV6-4 | CASSVEQGANEQFF
TRBJ2-7 | TRBV28 | CASTTSGYEQYF
TRBJ2-1 | TRBV28 | CASSFYLGREDNEQFF
TRBJ1-1 | TRBV2 | CASSGQGPTSSAFF
TRBJ2-5 | TRBV2 | CASSERTSGRARETQYF
TRBJ2-3 | TRBV2 | CASSGTGVRGDTQYF
TRBJ1-5 | TRBV23-1 | CASSLSGTDPNQPQHF
TRBJ2-3 | TRBV28 | CASSELAGGHTDTQYF
TRBJ1-1 | TRBV6-5 | CASSYSSEAFF
TRBJ1-2 | TRBV25-1 | CASSFLDRMPTF
TRBJ2-7 | TRBV28 | CASSEQEGPYEQYF
TRBJ1-1 | TRBV4-2 | CASSQVGHMNTEAFF
TRBJ2-3 | TRBV4-2 | CASSPIETGVTDTQYF
TRBJ1-1 | TRBV27 | CASSPGTGLENTEAFF
TRBJ2-1 | TRBV27 | CASSFLLGSNEQFF
TRBJ1-5 | TRBV11-2 | CASSFEGGSGQPQHF
TRBJ1-1 | TRBV5-4 | CASSLGQGRLNTEAFF
TRBJ1-1 | TRBV11-3 | CASSQGNTEAFF
TRBJ2-7 | TRBV20-1 | CSATRGVEQYF
TRBJ2-7 | TRBV5-6 | CASSPRQLTYEQYF